This T cell receptor beta chain stems from a study of T-cell reconstitution after alpha-beta-depleted transplantation in children. The authors prepared the TCRbeta library with unique molecular identifiers. Using its own MiXCR run on the PCR reads, TCRdb lists one record per CDR3 protein. The data contain hundreds of thousands of distinct CDR3 sequences, roughly 15% of them seen just once; the ten biggest clones take up 1.1%. This clonotype was found many times. The germline V gene has CDR1 MNHEY and CDR2 SVGAGI. The germline V and J ends were trimmed by 3 bases and 0 bases, with 11 bases remaining between them. This CDR3 spans 15 amino acids.

This sequence joins TRBV6-5 and TRBJ1-1; D is undetermined. The receptor was isolated from a human donor who donated a stem cell graft to a child with acute myeloid leukemia. The sequencing used PBMCs from the stem cell graft donor, collected from the stem cell graft. The chain's CDR3 is CASSYKGPMNTEAFF. The CDR3 DNA follows: TGTGCCAGCAGTTATAAGGGCCCCATGAACACTGAAGCTTTCTTT.